These 21 T cell receptor beta chains share one sample of origin, sequenced in a study of blood T cell repertoires in COVID-19. Generated by immunoSEQ multiplex PCR, the TCRdb table keeps only in-frame clones and is missing some. Of some 75,000 clones listed, around 80% are singletons. Specimen: peripheral blood. These TCRs come from a man aged 45-65 years with COVID-19, enrolled during active disease.

This chain joins TRBV21-1 and TRBJ1-1; TRBD1, the table's D call, was not compared with the DNA. TRBV21-1 is classified as a pseudogene. CDR3 length equals 14 residues. CDR3 amino acids: CASSKERGQCEAFF. The CDR3 DNA is TGTGCCAGCAGCAAAGAAAGGGGACAGTGTGAAGCTTTCTTT.

V and J are TRBV7-6 and TRBJ2-1; TRBD2 matches 9 bases. This CDR3 has 15 amino acids. Germline CDR1 SGHVS, CDR2 FNYEAQ. The V gene end was trimmed by 1 base and the J gene end by 8 bases; junction bases not matched to a gene: 6. In nucleotides, the CDR3 is TGTGCCAGCAGCTTAGACTCGGCTAGCGGGGATGAGCAGTTCTTC. Translation gives CASSLDSASGDEQFF.

By share, this clone ranks as medium-sized. V usage is TRBV4-2 and J usage is TRBJ2-6; 11 nucleotides match TRBD1. V dropped 0 bases and J dropped 3; count of bases not matched to a gene: 1. Germline V gives CDR1 LGHNA, CDR2 YNFKEQ. CDR3 length: 17 amino acids. CDR3 residues: CASSQEGQGDGANVLTF. The CDR3 region has the DNA TGTGCCAGCAGCCAAGAGGGACAGGGGGATGGGGCCAACGTCCTGACTTTC.

This clone came up a few times. This chain uses TRBV27 with TRBJ1-2; no clear D. This CDR3 comprises 13 residues. From germline, CDR1 is MNHEY and CDR2 SMNVEV (reference sequence). Trimming took off 3 bases at V and 5 bases at J, with 10 bases between the two ends. CDR3 region: CASSFGPGYGYTF. In DNA, the CDR3 is TGTGCCAGCAGTTTCGGTCCGGGATATGGCTACACCTTC.

This chain uses TRBV5-6 with TRBJ2-3; possibly TRBD2 for D (6 bases). In germline, CDR1 is SGHDT, CDR2 YYEEEE. V lost 3 bases and J lost 1, with 9 bases in between. This CDR3 spans 14 amino acids. CDR3 in amino acids: CASSSGLRTDTQYF. Written as DNA, the CDR3 is TGTGCCAGCAGCTCGGGACTTCGCACAGATACGCAGTATTTT.

This chain links TRBV6-2 or TRBV6-3 with TRBJ1-5; the match to TRBD1 covers 7 bases. With V trimmed by 2 bases and J by 5 bases, 0 bases remained unmatched. The CDR3 has 13 residues. Germline V gene lookup returns CDR1 MNHEY and CDR2 SVGEGT. CDR3 residues: CASSYRGHQPQHF. In DNA, the CDR3 is TGTGCCAGCAGTTACAGGGGGCATCAGCCCCAGCATTTT.

This chain uses TRBV28 with TRBJ1-2; D possibly corresponds to TRBD1 (6 bases). CDR1 and CDR2 (germline): MDHEN, SYDVKM. The CDR3 covers 14 residues. V was trimmed by 6 bases and J by 0 bases, leaving 11 bases between them. The CDR3 loop reads CASRVGQANYGYTF. CDR3 in DNA: TGTGCCAGCAGGGTGGGACAAGCTAACTATGGCTACACCTTC.

The chain uses TRBV5-1 and TRBJ2-2; D may be TRBD2 (6 bases). The CDR3 has 15 residues. V lost 3 bases and J lost 0, with 9 bases in between. The V gene's germline CDR1 is SGHRS and CDR2 YFSETQ. CDR3 protein: CASSSSVTNTGELFF. The CDR3 coding sequence is TGCGCCAGCAGCTCTAGCGTTACGAACACCGGGGAGCTGTTTTTT.

The chain employs TRBV5-1 and TRBJ1-2; 8 nucleotides line up with TRBD1. V dropped 4 bases and J dropped 6; count of bases not matched to a gene: 11. Looked up from germline, CDR1 is SGHRS and CDR2 is YFSETQ. This CDR3 spans 15 amino acids. CDR3 in DNA: TGCGCCAGCAGCGCTTCGGACAGGGTTGGCGATGGCTACACCTTC. Translation gives CASSASDRVGDGYTF. The complete variable domain, with remaining parts taken from reference TRBV5-1 and TRBJ1-2, reads KAGVTQTPRYLIKTRGQQVTLSCSPISGHRSVSWYQQTPGQGLQFLFEYFSETQRNKGNFPGRFSGRQFSNSRSEMNVSTLELGDSALYLCASSASDRVGDGYTFGSGTRLTVV.

The rearrangement links TRBV10-3 to TRBJ2-1, with TRBD1 matching over 12 bases. Germline lookup yields CDR1 ENHRY and CDR2 SYGVKD. This CDR3 is 14 amino acids long. Trimming removed 6 bases from V and 6 bases from J; junction bases left unmatched: 3. In DNA form, the CDR3 reads TGTGCCATCAGCGGGACAGGGGGCTTCAATGAGCAGTTCTTC. It is translated as CAISGTGGFNEQFF.

This clone was recorded many times. This chain joins TRBV10-1 and TRBJ2-3, with 7 bases identical to TRBD2. Germline trimming cut 6 bases from V and 6 bases from J; bases unmatched to any gene: 9. The CDR3 is made up of 14 amino acids. CDR1 is WNHNN, CDR2 SYGVQD, per germline (reference sequence). CDR3: CASSGWEGDDTQYF. In DNA, the CDR3 is TGCGCCAGCAGCGGGTGGGAGGGCGATGATACGCAGTATTTT.

V gene TRBV5-4 combines with J gene TRBJ2-3; 8 bases align to TRBD2. V was clipped by 7 bases and J by 4 bases; unmatched bases: 5. CDR1 SGHNT and CDR2 YYREEE come from the germline V gene (reference sequence). This CDR3 is built from 13 residues. CDR3 sequence (DNA): TGTGCCAGCCGAACTAGCGGATCAGATACGCAGTATTTT. Translation: CASRTSGSDTQYF.

This chain connects TRBV7-3 to TRBJ2-7; D unclear. The V and J ends lost 2 bases and 3 bases respectively, with 8 bases between them. Germline CDR1 reads SGHTA; CDR2 reads FQGTGA. The CDR3 loop spans 13 amino acids. CDR3 DNA: TGTGCCAGCAGCTTACTTTCCGGCTACGAGCAGTACTTC. As protein: CASSLLSGYEQYF.

The chain couples TRBV29-1 to TRBJ2-1; D ambiguous. Trimming took 5 bases from V and 14 from J, leaving 16 bases between them. Germline-derived CDR1 and CDR2 are SQVTM and ANQGSEA. CDR3 length equals 11 residues. Here the CDR3 reads CSVNRQTVEFF. For the CDR3, the DNA is TGCAGCGTTAACCGACAAACAGTTGAGTTCTTC.

This clone was detected a few times. This chain's CDR3 is CASSAGNSGSRETQYF. CDR3 coding DNA: TGTGCCAGCAGCGCAGGGAATAGCGGGTCACGGGAGACCCAGTACTTC. The V gene is TRBV9, the J gene TRBJ2-5, with 7 bases fitting TRBD2. Trimming took 3 bases from V and 5 from J; bases not matched to a gene: 13. The CDR3 extends over 16 amino acids. Germline V gene lookup returns CDR1 SGDLS and CDR2 YYNGEE.

The genes are TRBV6-5 and TRBJ2-2; the D gene is possibly TRBD2 (6 bases). The germline CDR1 and CDR2 sequences are MNHEY and SVGAGI. CDR3 length: 13 residues. The germline V and J ends were trimmed by 4 bases and 6 bases, with 9 bases remaining between them. The CDR3 DNA reads as TGTGCCAGCAGTTTGCGGGGCTCCGGGGAGCTGTTTTTT. Translation gives CASSLRGSGELFF.

The chain carries TRBV10-3 and TRBJ2-3; 14 nucleotides line up with TRBD2. V gave up 4 bases and J gave up 2 bases; unmatched junction bases: 11. Germline CDR1 reads ENHRY; CDR2 reads SYGVKD. The CDR3 runs to 19 residues. The CDR3 spells CAISGRGTSGSWDTDTQYF. The CDR3 nucleotides are TGTGCCATCAGTGGTAGGGGGACTAGCGGGAGTTGGGACACAGATACGCAGTATTTT.

The chain joins TRBV7-6 to TRBJ1-6; no definite D call. Trimming left V 1 base short and J 4 bases short, with 5 bases between. CDR1 is SGHVS, CDR2 FNYEAQ, per germline. The CDR3 runs 14 residues. CDR3 sequence (DNA): TGTGCCAGCAGCTTAGAACGGTATAATTCACCCCTCCACTTT. Amino acids: CASSLERYNSPLHF.

The chain links TRBV13 to TRBJ2-7; TRBD2 matches 7 bases. Losses at the gene ends were 4 bases for V and 4 bases for J; bases not matched to a gene: 10. This CDR3 comprises 15 residues. Germline lookup yields CDR1 PRHDT and CDR2 FYEKMQ (reference sequence). CDR3 sequence (DNA): TGTGCCAGCAGCTCCCTAGGCGGGAGCGTATACGAGCAGTACTTC. As protein: CASSSLGGSVYEQYF.

The chain couples TRBV14 to TRBJ2-3; 10 bases map to TRBD1. The junction had 2 bases not matched to a gene; V was cut back by 1 base and J by 1 base. CDR1 and CDR2 from the germline V gene are SGHDN and FVKESK. The CDR3 contains 16 residues. CDR3 coding DNA: TGTGCCAGCAGCCAAGCGGGACAGGGGCGCACAGATACGCAGTATTTT. Encoded protein: CASSQAGQGRTDTQYF.

The chain combines TRBV19 with TRBJ1-5; no reliable D call. This CDR3 region has 13 residues. Germline-derived CDR1 and CDR2 are LNHDA and SQIVND (reference sequence). Trimming removed 4 bases at V and 4 bases at J, with 8 bases between. The CDR3 region is CASSNRQNQPQHF. The CDR3 bases are TGTGCCAGTAGTAACAGACAAAATCAGCCCCAGCATTTT.